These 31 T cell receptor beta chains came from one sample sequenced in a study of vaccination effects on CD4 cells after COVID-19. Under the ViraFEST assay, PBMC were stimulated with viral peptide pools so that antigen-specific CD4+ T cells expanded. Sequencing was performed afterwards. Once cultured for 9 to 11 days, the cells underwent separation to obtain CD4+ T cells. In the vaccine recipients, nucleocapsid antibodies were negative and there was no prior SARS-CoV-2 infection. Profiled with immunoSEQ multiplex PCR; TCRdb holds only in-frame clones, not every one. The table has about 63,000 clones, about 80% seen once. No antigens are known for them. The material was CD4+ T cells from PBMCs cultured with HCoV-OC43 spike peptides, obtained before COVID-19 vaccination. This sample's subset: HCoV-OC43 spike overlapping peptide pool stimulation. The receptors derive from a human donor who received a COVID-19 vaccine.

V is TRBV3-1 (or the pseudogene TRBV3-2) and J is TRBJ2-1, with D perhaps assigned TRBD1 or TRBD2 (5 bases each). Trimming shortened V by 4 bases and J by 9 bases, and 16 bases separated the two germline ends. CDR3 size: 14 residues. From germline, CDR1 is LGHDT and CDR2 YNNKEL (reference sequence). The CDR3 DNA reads TGTGCCAGCAGCCGAAACCCGGGACCAAGTGAGCAGTTCTTC. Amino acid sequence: CASSRNPGPSEQFF.

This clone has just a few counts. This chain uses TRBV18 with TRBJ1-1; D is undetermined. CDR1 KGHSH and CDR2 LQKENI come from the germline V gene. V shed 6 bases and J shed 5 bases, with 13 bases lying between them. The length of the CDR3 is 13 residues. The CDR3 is CASSLTGRTEAFF. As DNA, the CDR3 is TGTGCCAGCTCGTTGACGGGAAGGACTGAAGCTTTCTTT.

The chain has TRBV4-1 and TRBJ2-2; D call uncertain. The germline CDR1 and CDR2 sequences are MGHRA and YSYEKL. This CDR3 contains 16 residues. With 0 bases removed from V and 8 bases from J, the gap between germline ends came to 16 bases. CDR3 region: CASSQDRQSYHGELFF. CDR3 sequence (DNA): TGCGCCAGCAGCCAAGATAGGCAGAGTTACCATGGGGAGCTGTTTTTT.

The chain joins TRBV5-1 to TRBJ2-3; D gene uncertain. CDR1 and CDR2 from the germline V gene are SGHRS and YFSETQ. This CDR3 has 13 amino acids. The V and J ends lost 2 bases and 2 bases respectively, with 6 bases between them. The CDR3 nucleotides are TGCGCCAGCAGCTTAAGCGTCACAGATACGCAGTATTTT. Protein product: CASSLSVTDTQYF.

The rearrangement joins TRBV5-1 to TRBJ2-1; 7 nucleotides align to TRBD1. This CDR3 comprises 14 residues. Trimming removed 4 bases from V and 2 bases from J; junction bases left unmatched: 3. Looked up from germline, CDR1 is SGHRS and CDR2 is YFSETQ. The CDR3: CASSEGQTYNEQFF. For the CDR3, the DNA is TGCGCCAGCAGCGAGGGACAGACCTACAATGAGCAGTTCTTC.

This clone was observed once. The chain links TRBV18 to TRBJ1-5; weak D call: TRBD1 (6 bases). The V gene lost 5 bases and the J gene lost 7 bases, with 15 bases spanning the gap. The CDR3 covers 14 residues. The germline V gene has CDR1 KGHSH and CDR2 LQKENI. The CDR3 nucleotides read TGTGCCAGCTCAGGAGACAGGTCCGGGCAGCCCCAGCATTTT. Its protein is CASSGDRSGQPQHF.

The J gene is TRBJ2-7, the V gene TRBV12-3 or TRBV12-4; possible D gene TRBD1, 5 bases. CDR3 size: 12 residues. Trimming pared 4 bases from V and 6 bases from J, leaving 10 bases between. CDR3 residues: CASSSRVSEQYV. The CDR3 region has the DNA TGTGCCAGCAGTTCCAGGGTGTCCGAGCAGTACGTC.

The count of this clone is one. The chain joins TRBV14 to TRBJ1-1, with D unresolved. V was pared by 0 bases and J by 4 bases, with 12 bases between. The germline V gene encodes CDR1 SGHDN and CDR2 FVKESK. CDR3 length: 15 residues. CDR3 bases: TGTGCCAGCAGCCAAGATCTTTATTCGGGCACTGAAGCTTTCTTT. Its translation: CASSQDLYSGTEAFF.

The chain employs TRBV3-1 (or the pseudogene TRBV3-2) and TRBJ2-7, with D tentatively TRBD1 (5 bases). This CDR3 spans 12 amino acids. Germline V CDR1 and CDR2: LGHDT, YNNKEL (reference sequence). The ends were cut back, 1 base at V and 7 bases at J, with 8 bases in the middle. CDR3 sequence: CASSQGQKEQYV. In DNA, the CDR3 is TGTGCCAGCAGCCAAGGACAGAAAGAGCAGTACGTC.

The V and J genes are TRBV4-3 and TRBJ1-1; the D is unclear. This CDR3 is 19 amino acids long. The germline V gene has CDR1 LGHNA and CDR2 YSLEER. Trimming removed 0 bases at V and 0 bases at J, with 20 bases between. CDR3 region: CASSQDTDPGRWMNTEAFF. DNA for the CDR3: TGCGCCAGCAGCCAAGATACGGACCCCGGGAGGTGGATGAACACTGAAGCTTTCTTT.

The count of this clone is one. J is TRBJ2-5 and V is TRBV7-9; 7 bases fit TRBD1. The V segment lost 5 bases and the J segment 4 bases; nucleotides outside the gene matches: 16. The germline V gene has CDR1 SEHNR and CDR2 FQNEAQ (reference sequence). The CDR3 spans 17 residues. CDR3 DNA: TGTGCCAGCAGCCAAATCCGGGACAGACCTTTTGGAGAGACCCAGTACTTC. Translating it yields CASSQIRDRPFGETQYF.

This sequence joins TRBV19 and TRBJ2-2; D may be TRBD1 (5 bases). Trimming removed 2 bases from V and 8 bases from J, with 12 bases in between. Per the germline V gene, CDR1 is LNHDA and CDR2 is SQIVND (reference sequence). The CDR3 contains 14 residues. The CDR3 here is CASSIQGTWGELFF. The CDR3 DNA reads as TGTGCCAGTAGTATACAGGGCACGTGGGGGGAGCTGTTTTTT. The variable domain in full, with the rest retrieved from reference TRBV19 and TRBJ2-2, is DGGITQSPKYLFRKEGQNVTLSCEQNLNHDAMYWYRQDPGQGLRLIYYSQIVNDFQKGDIAEGYSVSREKKESFPLTVTSAQKNPTAFYLCASSIQGTWGELFFGEGSRLTVL.

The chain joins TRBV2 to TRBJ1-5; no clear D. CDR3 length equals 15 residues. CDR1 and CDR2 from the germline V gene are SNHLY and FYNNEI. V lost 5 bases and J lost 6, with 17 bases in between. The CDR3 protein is CASSLQNNPSQPQHF. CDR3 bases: TGTGCCAGCAGTTTACAAAACAACCCAAGTCAGCCCCAGCATTTT.

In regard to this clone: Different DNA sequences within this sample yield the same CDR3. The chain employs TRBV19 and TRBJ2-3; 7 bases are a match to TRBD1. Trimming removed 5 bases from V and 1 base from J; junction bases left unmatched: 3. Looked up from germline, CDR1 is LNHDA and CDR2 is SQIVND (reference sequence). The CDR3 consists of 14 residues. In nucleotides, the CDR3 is TGTGCCAGTAGTCGGGACAGAGGCACAGATACGCAGTATTTT. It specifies CASSRDRGTDTQYF. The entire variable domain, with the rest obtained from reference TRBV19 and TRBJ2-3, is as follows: DGGITQSPKYLFRKEGQNVTLSCEQNLNHDAMYWYRQDPGQGLRLIYYSQIVNDFQKGDIAEGYSVSREKKESFPLTVTSAQKNPTAFYLCASSRDRGTDTQYFGPGTRLTVL.

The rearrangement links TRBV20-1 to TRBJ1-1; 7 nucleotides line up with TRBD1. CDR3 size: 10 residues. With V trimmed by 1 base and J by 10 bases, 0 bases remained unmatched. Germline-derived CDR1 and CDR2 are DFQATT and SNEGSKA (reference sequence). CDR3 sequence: CSARGTGAFF. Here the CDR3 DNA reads TGCAGTGCTAGAGGGACAGGAGCTTTCTTT.

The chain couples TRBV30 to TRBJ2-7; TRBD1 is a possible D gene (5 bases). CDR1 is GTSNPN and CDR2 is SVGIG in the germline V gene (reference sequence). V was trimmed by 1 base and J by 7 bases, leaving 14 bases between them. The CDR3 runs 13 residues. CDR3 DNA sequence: TGTGCCTGGAGTGGACAGTCCGTCAATGAGCAGTACGTC. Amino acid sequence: CAWSGQSVNEQYV.

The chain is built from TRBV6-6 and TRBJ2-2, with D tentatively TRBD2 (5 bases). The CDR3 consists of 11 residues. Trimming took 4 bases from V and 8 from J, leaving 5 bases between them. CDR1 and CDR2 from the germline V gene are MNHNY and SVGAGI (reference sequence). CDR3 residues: CASSSGGELFF. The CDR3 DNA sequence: TGTGCCAGCAGTTCGGGGGGGGAGCTGTTTTTT.

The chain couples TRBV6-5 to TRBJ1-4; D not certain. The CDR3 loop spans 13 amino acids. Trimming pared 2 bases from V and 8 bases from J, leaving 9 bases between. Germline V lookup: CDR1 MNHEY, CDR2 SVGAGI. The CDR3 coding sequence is TGTGCCAGCAGTTACACGGCAGTAGAAAAACTGTTTTTT. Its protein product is CASSYTAVEKLFF.

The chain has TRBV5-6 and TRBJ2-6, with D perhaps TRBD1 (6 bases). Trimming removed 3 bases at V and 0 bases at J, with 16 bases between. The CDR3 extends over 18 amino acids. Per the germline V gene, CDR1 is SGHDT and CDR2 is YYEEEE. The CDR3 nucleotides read TGTGCCAGCAGCTCCCCGAGTGGGGGCCCCTCTGGGGCCAACGTCCTGACTTTC. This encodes CASSSPSGGPSGANVLTF. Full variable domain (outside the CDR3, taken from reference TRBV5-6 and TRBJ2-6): DAGVTQSPTHLIKTRGQQVTLRCSPKSGHDTVSWYQQALGQGPQFIFQYYEEEERQRGNFPDRFSGHQFPNYSSELNVNALLLGDSALYLCASSSPSGGPSGANVLTFGAGSRLTVL.

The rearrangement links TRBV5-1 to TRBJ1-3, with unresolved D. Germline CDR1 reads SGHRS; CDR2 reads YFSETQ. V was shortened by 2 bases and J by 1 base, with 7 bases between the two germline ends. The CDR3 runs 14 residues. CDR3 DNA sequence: TGCGCCAGCAGCTTCGACGGATCTGGAAACACCATATATTTT. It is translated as CASSFDGSGNTIYF.

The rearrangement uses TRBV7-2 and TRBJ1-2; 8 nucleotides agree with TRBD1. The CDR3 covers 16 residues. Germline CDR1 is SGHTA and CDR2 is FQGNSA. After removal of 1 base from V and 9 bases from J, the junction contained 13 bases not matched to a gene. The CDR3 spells CASSLDPWAGGTSYTF. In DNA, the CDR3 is TGTGCCAGCAGCTTAGATCCGTGGGCAGGGGGCACGAGCTACACCTTC. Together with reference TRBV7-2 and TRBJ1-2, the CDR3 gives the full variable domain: GAGVSQSPSNKVTEKGKDVELRCDPISGHTALYWYRQSLGQGLEFLIYFQGNSAPDKSGLPSDRFSAERTGGSVSTLTIQRTQQEDSAVYLCASSLDPWAGGTSYTFGSGTRLTVV.

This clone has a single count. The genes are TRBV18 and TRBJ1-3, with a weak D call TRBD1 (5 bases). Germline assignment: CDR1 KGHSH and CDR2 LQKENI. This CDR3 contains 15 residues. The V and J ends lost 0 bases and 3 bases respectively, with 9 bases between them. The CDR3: CASSPPRGVGNTIYF. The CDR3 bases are TGTGCCAGCTCACCACCGCGAGGGGTTGGAAACACCATATATTTT.

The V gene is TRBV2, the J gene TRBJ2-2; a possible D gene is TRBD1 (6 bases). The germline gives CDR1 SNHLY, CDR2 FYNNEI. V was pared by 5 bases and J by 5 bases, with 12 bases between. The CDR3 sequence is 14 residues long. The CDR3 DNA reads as TGTGCCAGCAGTTTACAGGGCCGGACCGGGGAGCTGTTTTTT. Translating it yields CASSLQGRTGELFF. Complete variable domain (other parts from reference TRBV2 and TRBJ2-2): EPEVTQTPSHQVTQMGQEVILRCVPISNHLYFYWYRQILGQKVEFLVSFYNNEISEKSEIFDDQFSVERPDGSNFTLKIRSTKLEDSAMYFCASSLQGRTGELFFGEGSRLTVL.

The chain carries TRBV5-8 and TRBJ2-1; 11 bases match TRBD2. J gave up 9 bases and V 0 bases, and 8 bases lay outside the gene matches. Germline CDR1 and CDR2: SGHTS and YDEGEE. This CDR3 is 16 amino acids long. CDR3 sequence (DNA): TGTGCCAGCAGCTTGGTTTTAGCGGGGGGGCCGATTGAGCAGTTCTTC. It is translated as CASSLVLAGGPIEQFF. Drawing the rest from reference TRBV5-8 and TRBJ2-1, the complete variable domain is EAGVTQSPTHLIKTRGQQATLRCSPISGHTSVYWYQQALGLGLQFLLWYDEGEERNRGNFPPRFSGRQFPNYSSELNVNALELEDSALYLCASSLVLAGGPIEQFFGPGTRLTVL.

The CDR3 DNA sequence: TGTGCCAGCAGCCTGACCACGAACACCGGGGAGCTGTTTTTT. Its translation is CASSLTTNTGELFF. This chain connects TRBV7-3 to TRBJ2-2; no clear D gene. From germline, CDR1 is SGHTA and CDR2 FQGTGA. CDR3 length: 14 amino acids. V was shortened by 5 bases and J by 0 bases, with 7 bases between the two germline ends.

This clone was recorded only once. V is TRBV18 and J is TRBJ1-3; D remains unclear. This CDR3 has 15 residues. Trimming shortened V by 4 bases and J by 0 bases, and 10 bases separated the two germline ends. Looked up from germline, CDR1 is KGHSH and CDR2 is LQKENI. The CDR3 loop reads CASSLTDDSGNTIYF. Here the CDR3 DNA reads TGTGCCAGCTCACTTACCGATGACTCTGGAAACACCATATATTTT.

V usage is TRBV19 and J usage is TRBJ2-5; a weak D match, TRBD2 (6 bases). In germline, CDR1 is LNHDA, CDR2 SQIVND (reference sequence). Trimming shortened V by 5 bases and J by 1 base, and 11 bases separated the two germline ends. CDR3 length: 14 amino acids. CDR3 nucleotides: TGTGCCAGTAGTGTTCGGGGACTCCAAGAGACCCAGTACTTC. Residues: CASSVRGLQETQYF.

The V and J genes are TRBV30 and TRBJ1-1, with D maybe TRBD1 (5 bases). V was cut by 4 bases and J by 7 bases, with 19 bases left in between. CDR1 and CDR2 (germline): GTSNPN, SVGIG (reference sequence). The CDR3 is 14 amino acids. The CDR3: CAWKIRTSGDEAFF. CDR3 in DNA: TGTGCCTGGAAAATAAGGACATCCGGGGATGAAGCTTTCTTT.

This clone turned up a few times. In DNA form, the CDR3 reads TGTGCCTGGAGTGAGGCTGGGATAGGGCAGCCCCAGCATTTT. It specifies CAWSEAGIGQPQHF. This rearrangement joins TRBV30 to TRBJ1-5; no reliable D call. The CDR3 runs 14 residues. From germline, CDR1 is GTSNPN and CDR2 SVGIG (reference sequence). Trimming stripped 1 base from V and 7 bases from J, with 14 bases between.

The CDR3 region is CASSLDLNTEAFF. Written as DNA, the CDR3 is TGTGCCAGCAGCTTAGACCTGAACACTGAAGCTTTCTTT. V usage is TRBV7-6 and J usage is TRBJ1-1; D is unresolved. CDR1 is SGHVS and CDR2 is FNYEAQ in the germline V gene. Trimming removed 1 base from V and 0 bases from J, with 3 bases in between. The CDR3 loop spans 13 amino acids.

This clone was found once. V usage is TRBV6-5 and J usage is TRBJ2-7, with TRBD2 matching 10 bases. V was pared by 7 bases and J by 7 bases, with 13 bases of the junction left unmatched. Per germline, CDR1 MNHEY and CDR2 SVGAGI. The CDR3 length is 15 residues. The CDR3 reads CASISGGGPLEEQYV. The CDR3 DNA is TGTGCCAGCATAAGCGGGGGGGGGCCTTTAGAAGAGCAGTACGTC.